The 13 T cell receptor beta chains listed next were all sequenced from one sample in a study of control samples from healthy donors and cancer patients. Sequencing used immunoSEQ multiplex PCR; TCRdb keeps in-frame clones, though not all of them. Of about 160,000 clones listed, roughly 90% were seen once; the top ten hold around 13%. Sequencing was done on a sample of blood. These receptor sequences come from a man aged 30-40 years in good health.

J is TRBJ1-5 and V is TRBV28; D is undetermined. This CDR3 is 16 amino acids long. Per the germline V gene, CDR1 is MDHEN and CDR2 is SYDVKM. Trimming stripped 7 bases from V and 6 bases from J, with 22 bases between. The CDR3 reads CASTPSSGVSSQPQHF. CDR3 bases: TGTGCCAGCACCCCTTCAAGTGGAGTTTCCAGTCAGCCCCAGCATTTT.

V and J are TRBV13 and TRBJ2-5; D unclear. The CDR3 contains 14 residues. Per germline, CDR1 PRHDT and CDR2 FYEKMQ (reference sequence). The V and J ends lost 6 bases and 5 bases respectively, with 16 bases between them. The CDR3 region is CASSSRYWSETQYF. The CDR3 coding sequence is TGTGCCAGCAGTAGCCGATATTGGTCCGAGACCCAGTACTTC.

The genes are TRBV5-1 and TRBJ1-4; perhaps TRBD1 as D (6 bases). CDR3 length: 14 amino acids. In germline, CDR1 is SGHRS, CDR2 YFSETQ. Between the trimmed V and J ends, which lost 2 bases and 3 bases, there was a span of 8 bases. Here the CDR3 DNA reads TGCGCCAGCAGCTTAGGACAGTCTAATGAAAAACTGTTTTTT. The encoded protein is CASSLGQSNEKLFF.

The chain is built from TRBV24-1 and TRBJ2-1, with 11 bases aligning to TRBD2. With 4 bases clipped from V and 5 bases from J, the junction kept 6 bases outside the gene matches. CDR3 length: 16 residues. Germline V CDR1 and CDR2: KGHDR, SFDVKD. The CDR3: CATSDTGTSGNNEQFF. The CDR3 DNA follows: TGTGCCACCAGTGACACCGGGACTAGCGGTAACAATGAGCAGTTCTTC.

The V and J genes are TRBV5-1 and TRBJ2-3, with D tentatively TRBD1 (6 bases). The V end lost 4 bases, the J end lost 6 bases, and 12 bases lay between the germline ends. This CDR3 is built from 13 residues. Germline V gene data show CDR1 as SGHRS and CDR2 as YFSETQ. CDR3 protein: CASSRTRGDTQYF. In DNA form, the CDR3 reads TGCGCCAGCAGCCGCACAAGGGGGGATACGCAGTATTTT.

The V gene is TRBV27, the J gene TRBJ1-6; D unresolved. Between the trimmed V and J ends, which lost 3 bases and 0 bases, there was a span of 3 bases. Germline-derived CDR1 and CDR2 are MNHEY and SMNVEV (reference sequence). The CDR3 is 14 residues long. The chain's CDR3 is CASSFSSYNSPLHF. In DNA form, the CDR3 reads TGTGCCAGCAGTTTTAGCTCCTATAATTCACCCCTCCACTTT.

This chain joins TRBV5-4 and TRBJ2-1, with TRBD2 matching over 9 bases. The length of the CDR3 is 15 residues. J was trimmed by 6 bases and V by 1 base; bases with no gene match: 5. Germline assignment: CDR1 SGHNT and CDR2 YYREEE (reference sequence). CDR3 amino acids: CASSLSGTSINEQFF. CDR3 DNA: TGTGCCAGCAGCTTGTCTGGGACTAGCATCAATGAGCAGTTCTTC.

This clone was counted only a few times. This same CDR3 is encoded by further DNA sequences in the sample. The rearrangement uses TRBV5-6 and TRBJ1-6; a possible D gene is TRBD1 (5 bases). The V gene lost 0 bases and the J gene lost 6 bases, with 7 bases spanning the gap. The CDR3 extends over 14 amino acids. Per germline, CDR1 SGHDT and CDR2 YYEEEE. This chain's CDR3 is CASSLERGNSPLHF. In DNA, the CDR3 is TGTGCCAGCAGCTTGGAAAGGGGTAATTCACCCCTCCACTTT.

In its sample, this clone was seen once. CDR3 sequence (DNA): TGTGCCAGCAGACCCGGCTCGGACGGATCACCCCTCCACTTT. Its translation: CASRPGSDGSPLHF. V is TRBV6-5 and J is TRBJ1-6; D not resolved. Germline CDR1 is MNHEY and CDR2 is SVGAGI. This CDR3 contains 14 residues. Trimming shortened V by 6 bases and J by 10 bases, and 16 bases separated the two germline ends.

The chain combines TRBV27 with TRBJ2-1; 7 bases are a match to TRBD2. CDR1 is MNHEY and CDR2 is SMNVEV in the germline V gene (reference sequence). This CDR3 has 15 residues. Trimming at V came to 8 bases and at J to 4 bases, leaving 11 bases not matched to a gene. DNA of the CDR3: TGTGCCAGCGGTCCACGCGGGAGAAATTACAATGAGCAGTTCTTC. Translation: CASGPRGRNYNEQFF.

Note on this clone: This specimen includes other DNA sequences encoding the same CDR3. This CDR3 is CASSLQGSYEQYF. Here the CDR3 DNA reads TGTGCCAGCAGCCTTCAGGGGTCCTACGAGCAGTACTTC. This chain uses TRBV3-1 (or the pseudogene TRBV3-2) with TRBJ2-7, with a possible D match to TRBD1 (6 bases). Germline V CDR1 and CDR2: LGHDT, YNNKEL (reference sequence). V was clipped by 4 bases and J by 1 base, with 8 bases between them. This CDR3 comprises 13 residues.

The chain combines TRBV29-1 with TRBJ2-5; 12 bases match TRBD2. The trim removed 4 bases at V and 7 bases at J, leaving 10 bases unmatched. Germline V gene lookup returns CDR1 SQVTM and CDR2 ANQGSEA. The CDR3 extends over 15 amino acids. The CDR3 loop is CSVVWGASGGGTQYF. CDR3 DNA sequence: TGCAGCGTTGTCTGGGGCGCTAGCGGGGGGGGGACCCAGTACTTC.

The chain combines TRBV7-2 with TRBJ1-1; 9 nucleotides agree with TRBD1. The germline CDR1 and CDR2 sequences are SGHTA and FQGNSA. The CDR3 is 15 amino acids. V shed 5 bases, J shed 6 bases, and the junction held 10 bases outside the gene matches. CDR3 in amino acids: CASSLRDRDASEAFF. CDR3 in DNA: TGTGCCAGCAGCCTCCGGGACAGGGATGCGTCTGAAGCTTTCTTT.